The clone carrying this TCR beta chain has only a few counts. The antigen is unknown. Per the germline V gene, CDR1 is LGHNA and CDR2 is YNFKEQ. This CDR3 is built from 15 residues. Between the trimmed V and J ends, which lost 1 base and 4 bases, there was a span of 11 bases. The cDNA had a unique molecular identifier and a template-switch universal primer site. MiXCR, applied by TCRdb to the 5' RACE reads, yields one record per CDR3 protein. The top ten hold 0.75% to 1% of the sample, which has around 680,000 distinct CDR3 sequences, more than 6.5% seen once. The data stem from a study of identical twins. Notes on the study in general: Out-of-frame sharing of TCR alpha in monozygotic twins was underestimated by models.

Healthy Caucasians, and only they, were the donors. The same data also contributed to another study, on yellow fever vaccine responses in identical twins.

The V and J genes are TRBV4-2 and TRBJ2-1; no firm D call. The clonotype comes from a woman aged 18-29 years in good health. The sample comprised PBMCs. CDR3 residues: CASSQGDSTYNEQFF. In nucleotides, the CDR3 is TGTGCCAGCAGCCAAGGCGACTCTACGTACAATGAGCAGTTCTTC.